A single sample is the source of the 8 T cell receptor beta chains below, sequenced in a study of T cells in women clearing cervical HPV infection. Clones were sequenced by immunoSEQ multiplex PCR, and TCRdb holds only the in-frame ones, with some missing. This sample contains more than 20,000 clones. Sequencing used blood buffy coat. These receptors all come from a woman between 18 and 70 years old with a cervical HPV16 infection that either progressed to CIN3+ or cleared (not recorded which).

Concerning this clone: The read ends 3 residues shy of where the CDR3 ends; the end is completed using the germline J gene. The chain recombines TRBV5-1 with TRBJ2-7; TRBD2 aligns across 11 bases. Per the germline V gene, CDR1 is SGHRS and CDR2 is YFSETQ. Losses at the gene ends were 2 bases for V and 1 base for J; bases not matched to a gene: 2. The CDR3 covers 15 residues. Incomplete CDR3 DNA: TGCGCCAGCAGCTTAACTAGCGGGAGTTCCTACGAG. Encoded protein: CASSLTSGSSYE. The CDR3 in full is CASSLTSGSSYEQYF.

On this clone: Coverage ceases 3 residues before the CDR3 finishes, and the germline J gene fills in the end. The chain joins TRBV5-1 to TRBJ2-7, with 7 bases that match TRBD2. The trim removed 0 bases at V and 1 base at J, leaving 4 bases unmatched. Germline CDR1 SGHRS, CDR2 YFSETQ. The CDR3 extends over 15 amino acids. CDR3: CASSLVGLGSYEQYF. The CDR3 bases that were read are TGCGCCAGCAGCTTGGTAGGACTAGGGTCCTACGAG.

On this clone itself: The CDR3 goes on 3 residues after the read ends, and that part is filled in from the germline J gene. The genes are TRBV6-4 and TRBJ2-5; TRBD2 might be the D (5 bases). Trimming removed 6 bases from V and 5 bases from J, with 19 bases in between. The germline V gene has CDR1 MRHNA and CDR2 SNTAGT. This CDR3 spans 15 amino acids. The CDR3 bases that were read are TGTGCCAGCAGACAGAATTATGGGTCGGGGGAGACC. Translating gives CASRQNYGSGET. The CDR3 in its entirety is CASRQNYGSGETQYF.

Note on this clone: The read terminates 3 residues before the CDR3 end, so the remaining end is supplied by the germline J gene. The gene calls are TRBV20-1 and TRBJ2-5, with TRBD2 as a possible D gene (7 bases). V lost 5 bases and J lost 5, with 15 bases in between. Germline CDR1 reads DFQATT; CDR2 reads SNEGSKA (reference sequence). The CDR3 is made up of 13 amino acids. CDR3 DNA, as far as it was read: TGCAGTGCTCTTAGGGGGGGAAGGGAGACC. Translated, it gives CSALRGGRET. The entire CDR3 sequence reads CSALRGGRETQYF.

With regard to this clone: The sequence runs out 3 residues before the end of the CDR3; the remainder is reconstructed from the germline J gene. The chain recombines TRBV7-3 with TRBJ2-5, with 7 nucleotides matching TRBD2. The CDR3 spans 15 residues. With V trimmed by 1 base and J by 5 bases, 7 bases remained unmatched. The V gene's germline CDR1 is SGHTA and CDR2 FQGTGA. The CDR3 DNA, read in part, is TGTGCCAGCAGCTTAAACGCGGGAGCCCCGGAGACC. Encoded protein: CASSLNAGAPET. The whole CDR3 protein is CASSLNAGAPETQYF.

Remarks on this clone: The read terminates 3 residues ahead of where the CDR3 ends, so the germline J gene completes it. The chain is built from TRBV7-2 and TRBJ1-2, with 7 bases matching TRBD1. Germline V gene lookup returns CDR1 SGHTA and CDR2 FQGNSA. The CDR3 is 15 residues long. This CDR3 is CASSLGTGVFGDYTF. Partial CDR3 DNA: TGTGCCAGCAGCTTAGGTACAGGGGTTTTTGGGGAC.

Concerning this clone: The read is 3 residues too short to cover the CDR3 end, so that end is filled in from the germline J gene. The chain combines TRBV7-9 with TRBJ2-3; the D gene is possibly TRBD1 (5 bases). Germline loops: CDR1 SEHNR, CDR2 FQNEAQ (reference sequence). The V end lost 5 bases, the J end lost 2 bases, and 11 bases lay between the germline ends. The CDR3 totals 14 residues. The CDR3 loop is CASSRTGTTDTQYF. The sequenced part of the CDR3 DNA is TGTGCCAGCAGCCGCACAGGAACCACAGATACG. The full variable domain, in which reference TRBV7-9 and TRBJ2-3 provide the parts outside the CDR3, is DTGVSQNPRHKITKRGQNVTFRCDPISEHNRLYWYRQTLGQGPEFLTYFQNEAQLEKSRLLSDRFSAERPKGSFSTLEIQRTEQGDSAMYLCASSRTGTTDTQYFGPGTRLTVL.

As concerns this clone: The read falls 3 residues short of the CDR3 end, and the missing part is taken from the germline J gene. The chain employs TRBV5-5 and TRBJ1-2; maybe TRBD1 (5 bases). Per the germline V gene, CDR1 is SGHKS and CDR2 is YYEKEE (reference sequence). Trimming left V 5 bases short and J 4 bases short, with 18 bases between. CDR3 length: 15 residues. Here the CDR3 reads CASSISSGSGYGYTF. The part of the CDR3 DNA that was read is TGTGCCAGCAGTATATCCTCAGGGTCTGGCTATGGC.